Listed below are T cell receptor beta chains from one sample, sequenced in a study of CD8 T cells in ankylosing spondylitis. Each CDR3 protein gets one entry after TCRdb re-called the 5' RACE reads with MiXCR. The sample records approximately 220,000 distinct CDR3 sequences, around a quarter being singletons. The sample consisted of blood, either unsorted or a sorted T cell fraction (not recorded which). The receptors shown here come from a male donor with ankylosing spondylitis or in good health (not recorded which). The CDR3 runs from the conserved cysteine through the conserved F or W. D genes are given only for firm matches. Some rows have no size entry. The others give once, few or many, or a class for an expanded clone.

clone size: many
CDR3 length: 16
J gene: TRBJ1-1
V gene: TRBV5-1
D gene: TRBD1
CDR3 DNA: TGCGCCAGCAGCTTCGACAGGGTCTCGGCTAACACTGAAGCTTTCTTT
CDR3 protein: CASSFDRVSANTEAFF

clone size: many
CDR3 length: 12
J gene: TRBJ1-1
V gene: TRBV20-1
D gene: NA
CDR3 DNA: TGCAGTGCTAGTACGGGGTTCGCTGAAGCTTTCTTT
CDR3 protein: CSASTGFAEAFF

clone size: many
CDR3 length: 13
J gene: TRBJ2-1
V gene: TRBV7-9
D gene: NA
CDR3 DNA: TGTGCCAGCAGCTTCGGGCGGGCTAATGAGCAGTTCTTC
CDR3 protein: CASSFGRANEQFF

clone size: few
CDR3 length: 20
J gene: TRBJ1-6
V gene: TRBV27
D gene: NA
CDR3 DNA: TGTGCCAGCAGTCTTAGGGCCCCAGCGGCGGGGGGCACTGCGGAGTCACCCCTCCACTTT
CDR3 protein: CASSLRAPAAGGTAESPLHF

clone size: NA
CDR3 length: 13
J gene: TRBJ1-4
V gene: TRBV12-3/TRBV12-4
D gene: NA
CDR3 DNA: TGTGCCAGCAGTATACAGAATAATGAAAAACTGTTTTTT
CDR3 protein: CASSIQNNEKLFF

clone size: many
CDR3 length: 12
J gene: TRBJ2-7
V gene: TRBV20-1
D gene: NA
CDR3 DNA: TGCAGTGCTAGATGGGGTTCCTACGAGCAGTACTTC
CDR3 protein: CSARWGSYEQYF

clone size: many
CDR3 length: 14
J gene: TRBJ2-5
V gene: TRBV5-5
D gene: TRBD2
CDR3 DNA: TGTGCCAGCAGCCCCTCCGGGGGGAAAGAGACCCAGTACTTC
CDR3 protein: CASSPSGGKETQYF

clone size: many
CDR3 length: 16
J gene: TRBJ2-7
V gene: TRBV7-2
D gene: TRBD2
CDR3 DNA: TGTGCCAGCAGCCCCCGCGCGGGAGTAAGCTCCTACGAGCAGTACTTC
CDR3 protein: CASSPRAGVSSYEQYF

clone size: many
CDR3 length: 15
J gene: TRBJ2-5
V gene: TRBV5-4
D gene: NA
CDR3 DNA: TGTGCCAGCAGCTGGGGCGACAGGAGGCAAGAGACCCAGTACTTC
CDR3 protein: CASSWGDRRQETQYF

clone size: many
CDR3 length: 14
J gene: TRBJ2-1
V gene: TRBV20-1
D gene: TRBD2
CDR3 DNA: TGCAGTGCTAGACTAGCGGGGGACCTTTATGAGCAGTTCTTC
CDR3 protein: CSARLAGDLYEQFF

clone size: many
CDR3 length: 15
J gene: TRBJ2-6
V gene: TRBV5-1
D gene: NA
CDR3 DNA: TGCGCCAGCAGCCCTCAGGGTTCCGGGGCCAACGTCCTGACTTTC
CDR3 protein: CASSPQGSGANVLTF

clone size: NA
CDR3 length: 13
J gene: TRBJ2-7
V gene: TRBV24-1
D gene: NA
CDR3 DNA: TGTGCCACCAGTGTTTCTGGCTCCTACGAGCAGTACTTC
CDR3 protein: CATSVSGSYEQYF

clone size: many
CDR3 length: 15
J gene: TRBJ2-2
V gene: TRBV5-6
D gene: NA
CDR3 DNA: TGTGCCAGCAGCCGGAGGCTAGCGACCACCGGGGAGCTGTTTTTT
CDR3 protein: CASSRRLATTGELFF

clone size: many
CDR3 length: 15
J gene: TRBJ2-5
V gene: TRBV12-3/TRBV12-4
D gene: NA
CDR3 DNA: TGTGCCAGCAGCTCACCAATCGACTGGGGAGAGACCCAGTACTTC
CDR3 protein: CASSSPIDWGETQYF

clone size: NA
CDR3 length: 13
J gene: TRBJ1-1
V gene: TRBV7-3
D gene: NA
CDR3 DNA: TGTGCCAGCAGAGCCGACAAATACACTGAAGCTTTCTTT
CDR3 protein: CASRADKYTEAFF

clone size: NA
CDR3 length: 16
J gene: TRBJ2-7
V gene: TRBV6-1
D gene: TRBD2
CDR3 DNA: TGTGCCAGCAGCCTAATAGGGACTAGCGGGAGCTACGAGCAGTACTTC
CDR3 protein: CASSLIGTSGSYEQYF

clone size: NA
CDR3 length: 14
J gene: TRBJ2-7
V gene: TRBV12-3/TRBV12-4
D gene: TRBD1
CDR3 DNA: TGTGCCAGCAGTTCTATAGGGGGCACATACGAGCAGTACTTC
CDR3 protein: CASSSIGGTYEQYF

clone size: NA
CDR3 length: 14
J gene: TRBJ1-5
V gene: TRBV12-3/TRBV12-4
D gene: NA
CDR3 DNA: TGTGCCAGCAGTTTAAGGGGGGATAATCAGCCCCAGCATTTT
CDR3 protein: CASSLRGDNQPQHF

clone size: many
CDR3 length: 13
J gene: TRBJ1-1
V gene: TRBV20-1
D gene: NA
CDR3 DNA: TGCAGCACCAATAGCGGGGGGAACACTGAAGCTTTCTTT
CDR3 protein: CSTNSGGNTEAFF

clone size: few
CDR3 length: 16
J gene: TRBJ1-1
V gene: TRBV27
D gene: NA
CDR3 DNA: TGTGCCAGCAGCCCAATGGGGCCAACTTGGAACACTGAAGCTTTCTTT
CDR3 protein: CASSPMGPTWNTEAFF

clone size: NA
CDR3 length: 13
J gene: TRBJ2-7
V gene: TRBV5-6
D gene: NA
CDR3 DNA: TGTGCCAGCAGCTACGGGCCGGACAACGAGCAGTACTTC
CDR3 protein: CASSYGPDNEQYF

clone size: few
CDR3 length: 14
J gene: TRBJ2-1
V gene: TRBV20-1
D gene: TRBD1
CDR3 DNA: TGCAGTGCTAGAGATAGGGGACAGGGTAATGAGCAGTTCTTC
CDR3 protein: CSARDRGQGNEQFF

clone size: many
CDR3 length: 14
J gene: TRBJ2-7
V gene: TRBV7-2
D gene: NA
CDR3 DNA: TGTGCCAGCAGCTTAGGGGGTCTAGCGAGGGAGCAGTACTTC
CDR3 protein: CASSLGGLAREQYF

clone size: NA
CDR3 length: 13
J gene: TRBJ2-3
V gene: TRBV20-1
D gene: NA
CDR3 DNA: TGCAGTGCCCCCGAGCCCCCCAGGGATACGCAGTATTTT
CDR3 protein: CSAPEPPRDTQYF

clone size: NA
CDR3 length: 15
J gene: TRBJ2-7
V gene: TRBV6-5
D gene: TRBD2
CDR3 DNA: TGTGCCAGCAGTTCACGGACTAGCGCGCCCTACGAGCAGTACTTC
CDR3 protein: CASSSRTSAPYEQYF

clone size: many
CDR3 length: 16
J gene: TRBJ2-3
V gene: TRBV27
D gene: TRBD1
CDR3 DNA: TGTGCCAGCAGTTTCGACAGGGGTCAATTTCTTGCTACGCAGTATTTT
CDR3 protein: CASSFDRGQFLATQYF

clone size: once
CDR3 length: 11
J gene: TRBJ2-4
V gene: TRBV2
D gene: TRBD1
CDR3 DNA: TGTGCCAGCATTAGCCGGGACAGGGAGTACTTC
CDR3 protein: CASISRDREYF

clone size: NA
CDR3 length: 13
J gene: TRBJ2-5
V gene: TRBV28
D gene: NA
CDR3 DNA: TGTGCCAGCAGTTTGACATTAGAAGAGACCCAGTACTTC
CDR3 protein: CASSLTLEETQYF

clone size: many
CDR3 length: 13
J gene: TRBJ2-5
V gene: TRBV6-1
D gene: NA
CDR3 DNA: TGTGCCAGCAGTGGACACGGACAAGAGACCCAGTACTTC
CDR3 protein: CASSGHGQETQYF

clone size: NA
CDR3 length: 13
J gene: TRBJ1-1
V gene: TRBV6-1
D gene: TRBD1
CDR3 DNA: TGTGCCAGCAGCGTAGGGACAGCCTCTGAAGCTTTCTTT
CDR3 protein: CASSVGTASEAFF

clone size: many
CDR3 length: 15
J gene: TRBJ2-7
V gene: TRBV11-2
D gene: TRBD2
CDR3 DNA: TGTGCCAGCAGCTTAGGGTCGGGAGGAGCCTACGAGCAGTACTTC
CDR3 protein: CASSLGSGGAYEQYF

clone size: NA
CDR3 length: 13
J gene: TRBJ2-3
V gene: TRBV7-6
D gene: NA
CDR3 DNA: TGTGCCAGCAGCGTGAACCTTGCAGATACGCAGTATTTT
CDR3 protein: CASSVNLADTQYF

clone size: NA
CDR3 length: 15
J gene: TRBJ2-1
V gene: TRBV20-1
D gene: NA
CDR3 DNA: TGCAGTGCTAGCCCGGGCAGTTCGACTTTTAATGAGCAGTTCTTC
CDR3 protein: CSASPGSSTFNEQFF

clone size: many
CDR3 length: 17
J gene: TRBJ1-6
V gene: TRBV4-2
D gene: NA
CDR3 DNA: TGTGCCAGCAGCCGGATAGGCCCGGGGGACGGGAATTCACCCCTCCACTTT
CDR3 protein: CASSRIGPGDGNSPLHF

clone size: few
CDR3 length: 14
J gene: TRBJ1-1
V gene: TRBV29-1
D gene: NA
CDR3 DNA: TGCAGCGTTGACCCCAGCGGAATGAACACTGAAGCTTTCTTT
CDR3 protein: CSVDPSGMNTEAFF

clone size: few
CDR3 length: 14
J gene: TRBJ1-4
V gene: TRBV12-3/TRBV12-4
D gene: NA
CDR3 DNA: TGTGCCAGCAGTTTGGGGACTAATAATGAAAAACTGTTTTTT
CDR3 protein: CASSLGTNNEKLFF

clone size: NA
CDR3 length: 12
J gene: TRBJ2-1
V gene: TRBV5-6
D gene: NA
CDR3 DNA: TGTGCCAGCAGCTTTCAGTCGGAAGAGCAGTTCTTC
CDR3 protein: CASSFQSEEQFF

clone size: NA
CDR3 length: 14
J gene: TRBJ2-7
V gene: TRBV20-1
D gene: NA
CDR3 DNA: TGCAGTGCTAGAGCACCCGGGGGCGGGTACGAGCAGTACTTC
CDR3 protein: CSARAPGGGYEQYF

clone size: NA
CDR3 length: 14
J gene: TRBJ2-7
V gene: TRBV20-1
D gene: TRBD1
CDR3 DNA: TGCAGTGCTGTCCGGGACAGGACTACCAACGAGCAGTACTTC
CDR3 protein: CSAVRDRTTNEQYF

clone size: few
CDR3 length: 15
J gene: TRBJ1-1
V gene: TRBV29-1
D gene: NA
CDR3 DNA: TGCAGCGGCGAGCGACGGGGGCCAGCGTTCACTGAAGCTTTCTTT
CDR3 protein: CSGERRGPAFTEAFF

clone size: NA
CDR3 length: 11
J gene: TRBJ1-2
V gene: TRBV11-2
D gene: NA
CDR3 DNA: TGTGCCAGCAGCCCCGCGCGTGGCTACACCTTC
CDR3 protein: CASSPARGYTF

clone size: NA
CDR3 length: 14
J gene: TRBJ1-3
V gene: TRBV20-1
D gene: NA
CDR3 DNA: TGCAGTGCGCTAACTACAGGGTCTGGAAACACCATATATTTT
CDR3 protein: CSALTTGSGNTIYF

clone size: many
CDR3 length: 14
J gene: TRBJ2-5
V gene: TRBV20-1
D gene: NA
CDR3 DNA: TGCAGTGCTAGAGATCGGACAAACCAAGAGACCCAGTACTTC
CDR3 protein: CSARDRTNQETQYF

clone size: many
CDR3 length: 13
J gene: TRBJ2-7
V gene: TRBV9
D gene: NA
CDR3 DNA: TGTGCCAGCAGCGTAGATGCCACCTACGAGCAGTACTTC
CDR3 protein: CASSVDATYEQYF

clone size: many
CDR3 length: 13
J gene: TRBJ2-1
V gene: TRBV7-3
D gene: NA
CDR3 DNA: TGTGCCAGCAGCTTAGTTTCCGGGGACCCAGGGTTCTTC
CDR3 protein: CASSLVSGDPGFF

clone size: NA
CDR3 length: 16
J gene: TRBJ2-1
V gene: TRBV11-2
D gene: NA
CDR3 DNA: TGTGCCAGCAGCTTATTGGGGGGTAGCTCCTACAATGAGCAGTTCTTC
CDR3 protein: CASSLLGGSSYNEQFF

clone size: NA
CDR3 length: 13
J gene: TRBJ2-7
V gene: TRBV5-6
D gene: NA
CDR3 DNA: TGTGCCAGCAGCCCCGGACAAAAATACGAGCAGTACTTC
CDR3 protein: CASSPGQKYEQYF

clone size: few
CDR3 length: 14
J gene: TRBJ2-7
V gene: TRBV20-1
D gene: NA
CDR3 DNA: TGCAGTGCTGCACTGACAGGACCTGAGGGCGAGCAGTACTTC
CDR3 protein: CSAALTGPEGEQYF

clone size: few
CDR3 length: 13
J gene: TRBJ2-7
V gene: TRBV15
D gene: NA
CDR3 DNA: TGTGCCACCAGCAGAGATGGTCCCTACGAGCAGTACTTC
CDR3 protein: CATSRDGPYEQYF